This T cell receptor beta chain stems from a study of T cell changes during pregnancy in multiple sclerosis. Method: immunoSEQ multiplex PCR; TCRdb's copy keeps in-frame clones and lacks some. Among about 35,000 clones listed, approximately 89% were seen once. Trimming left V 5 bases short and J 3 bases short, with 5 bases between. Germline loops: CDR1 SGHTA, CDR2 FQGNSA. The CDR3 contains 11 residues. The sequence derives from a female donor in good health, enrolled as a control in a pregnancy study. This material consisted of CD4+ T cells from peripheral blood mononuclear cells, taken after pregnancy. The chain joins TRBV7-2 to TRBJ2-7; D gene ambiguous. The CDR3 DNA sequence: TGTGCCAGCAGCCCTAACTACGAGCAGTACTTC. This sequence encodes CASSPNYEQYF.